The 17 T cell receptor beta chains in this list originate from one sample, sequenced in a study of hypomethylating agent response in myelodysplastic syndrome. TCRdb's table, derived via immunoSEQ multiplex PCR, lists solely in-frame clones and lacks some. The data contain several thousand clones, around 80% of them singletons. The specimen was bone marrow, collected before or after starting hypomethylating agent treatment for myelodysplastic syndrome (not recorded which). Receptor source: a human donor with myelodysplastic syndrome.

The chain combines TRBV9 with TRBJ2-5; 8 nucleotides line up with TRBD2. The CDR3 runs to 15 residues. CDR1 and CDR2 from the germline V gene are SGDLS and YYNGEE. V was clipped by 0 bases and J by 1 base; unmatched bases: 2. CDR3: CASSVGLASQETQYF. In DNA, the CDR3 is TGTGCCAGCAGCGTAGGACTAGCGAGCCAAGAGACCCAGTACTTC.

V and J are TRBV9 and TRBJ2-1; TRBD2 might be the D (5 bases). The germline CDR1 and CDR2 sequences are SGDLS and YYNGEE. V lost 4 bases and J lost 5, with 19 bases in between. This CDR3 has 16 amino acids. CDR3 nucleotides: TGTGCCAGCAGCCAAAAGTTGAGGGAAGGAAACAATGAGCAGTTCTTC. Protein: CASSQKLREGNNEQFF.

A few counts support this clone. CDR3 loop: CASSLVQPGHYEQYV. The CDR3 coding sequence is TGTGCCAGCAGCTTAGTACAGCCCGGACACTACGAGCAGTACGTC. The genes are TRBV7-8 and TRBJ2-7; TRBD1 might be the D (5 bases). The CDR3 sequence is 15 residues long. The germline CDR1 and CDR2 sequences are SGHVS and FQNEAQ. V lost 1 base and J 3 bases, leaving 13 bases between the germline ends.

As for this clone: The junction differs from germline at one of its ends, possibly a read error. The chain has TRBV6-1 and TRBJ2-1; TRBD2 matches 11 bases. Germline V lookup: CDR1 MNHNS, CDR2 SASEGT. This CDR3 comprises 15 residues. The CDR3, as DNA: TGTGCCAGCAGTCCGGGACTAGCGGATTACAATAAGCAGTTCTTC. This codes for CASSPGLADYNKQFF.

This rearrangement joins TRBV15 to TRBJ1-2, with 7 nucleotides matching TRBD1. Germline CDR1 reads LNHNV; CDR2 reads YYDKDF (reference sequence). The CDR3 length is 14 residues. Trimming removed 2 bases from V and 8 bases from J; junction bases left unmatched: 8. The DNA of the CDR3 is TGTGCCACCAGCAGATTCCGGGACAGTAACGGCTACACCTTC. This gives the protein CATSRFRDSNGYTF. Full variable domain (outside the CDR3, taken from reference TRBV15 and TRBJ1-2): DAMVIQNPRYQVTQFGKPVTLSCSQTLNHNVMYWYQQKSSQAPKLLFHYYDKDFNNEADTPDNFQSRRPNTSFCFLDIRSPGLGDTAMYLCATSRFRDSNGYTFGSGTRLTVV.

The chain carries TRBV5-1 and TRBJ2-2; 7 bases are shared with TRBD1. CDR3 length: 15 residues. Germline V gene sequence: CDR1 SGHRS, CDR2 YFSETQ. V dropped 0 bases and J dropped 5; count of bases not matched to a gene: 4. The DNA of the CDR3 is TGCGCCAGCAGCTTGGATGCCAGGGGGACCGGGGAGCTGTTTTTT. This codes for CASSLDARGTGELFF. Based on the CDR3 plus reference TRBV5-1 and TRBJ2-2, the full variable domain is KAGVTQTPRYLIKTRGQQVTLSCSPISGHRSVSWYQQTPGQGLQFLFEYFSETQRNKGNFPGRFSGRQFSNSRSEMNVSTLELGDSALYLCASSLDARGTGELFFGEGSRLTVL.

The gene calls are TRBV9 and TRBJ1-2; D is undetermined. The ends were cut back, 3 bases at V and 4 bases at J, with 13 bases in the middle. This CDR3 is 14 amino acids long. The germline CDR1 and CDR2 sequences are SGDLS and YYNGEE. The CDR3 coding sequence is TGTGCCAGCAGCGGAGGTGGGAGGATCTATGGCTACACCTTC. It codes for CASSGGGRIYGYTF. Together with reference TRBV9 and TRBJ1-2, the CDR3 gives the full variable domain: DSGVTQTPKHLITATGQRVTLRCSPRSGDLSVYWYQQSLDQGLQFLIQYYNGEERAKGNILERFSAQQFPDLHSELNLSSLELGDSALYFCASSGGGRIYGYTFGSGTRLTVV.

This chain connects TRBV28 to TRBJ1-1; D remains ambiguous. With 7 bases removed from V and 1 base from J, the gap between germline ends came to 10 bases. The CDR3 is 13 residues long. From germline, CDR1 is MDHEN and CDR2 SYDVKM. The CDR3 DNA reads TGTGCCAGCATACTTAAGGGGAACACTGAAGCTTTCTTT. Amino acids: CASILKGNTEAFF.

This chain links TRBV7-9 with TRBJ2-3; 8 nucleotides agree with TRBD1. J was trimmed by 1 base and V by 5 bases; bases with no gene match: 2. Per germline, CDR1 SEHNR and CDR2 FQNEAQ (reference sequence). CDR3 length: 14 residues. The CDR3 reads CASSKDRGTDTQYF. CDR3 DNA: TGTGCCAGCAGCAAGGACAGGGGCACAGATACGCAGTATTTT. Full variable domain (rest looked up from reference TRBV7-9 and TRBJ2-3): DTGVSQNPRHKITKRGQNVTFRCDPISEHNRLYWYRQTLGQGPEFLTYFQNEAQLEKSRLLSDRFSAERPKGSFSTLEIQRTEQGDSAMYLCASSKDRGTDTQYFGPGTRLTVL.

The chain is built from TRBV5-4 and TRBJ1-6, with a weak D call TRBD1 (5 bases). In germline, CDR1 is SGHNT, CDR2 YYREEE (reference sequence). The length of the CDR3 is 15 residues. The ends were cut back, 2 bases at V and 10 bases at J, with 16 bases in the middle. CDR3 amino acids: CASSLGEKGKSPLHF. DNA for the CDR3: TGTGCCAGCAGCTTAGGGGAGAAGGGGAAATCACCCCTCCACTTT.

The chain carries TRBV11-3 and TRBJ2-7, with D possibly matching TRBD1 (5 bases). The CDR3 has 14 amino acids. V was cut by 1 base and J by 3 bases, with 10 bases left in between. From germline, CDR1 is SGHNT and CDR2 YENEEA. This CDR3 is CASSLADNIYEQYF. In DNA, the CDR3 is TGTGCCAGCAGCTTAGCGGACAACATCTACGAGCAGTACTTC.

The chain couples TRBV5-1 to TRBJ1-3; D gene uncertain. Trimming pared 5 bases from V and 0 bases from J, leaving 9 bases between. The CDR3 has 14 residues. Germline CDR1 SGHRS, CDR2 YFSETQ. CDR3: CASRGEDSGNTIYF. DNA of the CDR3: TGCGCCAGCAGGGGAGAAGACTCTGGAAACACCATATATTTT.

V gene TRBV5-1 combines with J gene TRBJ2-2; D is unclear. Trimming shortened V by 3 bases and J by 2 bases, and 11 bases separated the two germline ends. This CDR3 has 15 residues. Germline CDR1 is SGHRS and CDR2 is YFSETQ. CDR3 in DNA: TGCGCCAGCAGCTACCGGACGTTTAACACCGGGGAGCTGTTTTTT. Translating it yields CASSYRTFNTGELFF.

The chain couples TRBV5-5 to TRBJ1-6, with D possibly matching TRBD1 (6 bases). Germline V gene lookup returns CDR1 SGHKS and CDR2 YYEKEE (reference sequence). V dropped 4 bases and J dropped 0 bases, with 20 bases sitting between them. CDR3 size: 19 residues. The CDR3 DNA reads TGTGCCAGCAGCCCCGCCCGCACGGGGGGCAGCTCCTATAATTCACCCCTCCACTTT. Translating it yields CASSPARTGGSSYNSPLHF.

This chain uses TRBV6-5 with TRBJ1-1; a possible D gene is TRBD1 (6 bases). The CDR3 is 15 amino acids. Trimming removed 8 bases from V and 6 bases from J, with 22 bases in between. The germline CDR1 and CDR2 sequences are MNHEY and SVGAGI. The CDR3 DNA reads as TGTGCCAGCGTAAGGAATGACAGGTCCCCGCCTGAAGCTTTCTTT. Translated, it gives CASVRNDRSPPEAFF.

The chain uses TRBV19 and TRBJ1-3, with TRBD1 as a possible D gene (5 bases). The CDR3 runs to 14 residues. Germline assignment: CDR1 LNHDA and CDR2 SQIVND (reference sequence). V lost 7 bases, J lost 0 bases, and 10 bases lay in between. The CDR3, as DNA: TGTGCCAGTACCGACAGAAGCTCTGGAAACACCATATATTTT. This encodes CASTDRSSGNTIYF.

The chain has TRBV11-1 and TRBJ2-3; 9 nucleotides align to TRBD2. V shed 3 bases and J 4 bases; nucleotides not matched to a gene: 5. Germline values: CDR1 SGHAT, CDR2 FQDESV (reference sequence). The CDR3 has 15 residues. CDR3 DNA: TGTGCCAGCAGCTTTGGCGGGGGGGGCGCAGATACGCAGTATTTT. Translated, it gives CASSFGGGGADTQYF.